A selection of T cell receptor beta chains follows, all from one sample in a study of blood T cells in healthy people across ages. TCRdb recomputed calls from the 5' RACE reads with MiXCR, one row per CDR3 protein. Among roughly 1.9 million distinct CDR3 sequences listed, 39% were seen once. Sequenced input: blood. The receptors come from a human donor in good health. Each CDR3 is given with its conserved first and last residue. D genes are given only for firm matches. Size values are once, few and many counts, or a class for expanded clones, and some rows have none.

j_call	d_call	v_call	clone_size	cdr3_aa	cdr3_nt
TRBJ2-7	NA	TRBV13	few	CASRSWRGSEQYF	TGTGCCAGCAGATCTTGGCGGGGATCCGAGCAGTACTTC
TRBJ2-5	NA	TRBV4-1	NA	CASSQVGDPETQYF	TGCGCCAGCAGCCAAGTGGGGGATCCGGAGACCCAGTACTTC
TRBJ1-5	NA	TRBV24-1	NA	CATSNGPQPQHF	TGTGCCACCAGTAACGGGCCTCAGCCCCAGCATTTT
TRBJ1-1	NA	TRBV2	NA	CASNIQGNTEAFF	TGTGCCAGCAATATCCAGGGAAACACTGAAGCTTTCTTT
TRBJ2-5	TRBD2	TRBV11-2	NA	CASSLVATSGTYNEQYF	TGTGCCAGCAGCTTAGTAGCAACTAGCGGGACGTACAATGAGCAGTACTTC
TRBJ2-7	TRBD1	TRBV20-1	NA	CSARGQVEQYF	TGCAGTGCTCGCGGACAGGTCGAGCAGTACTTC
TRBJ2-1	NA	TRBV19	NA	CASSPGEWSEQFF	TGTGCCAGTAGCCCAGGGGAATGGAGTGAGCAGTTCTTC
TRBJ2-7	NA	TRBV4-1	NA	CTSSQDFTSYEQYF	TGCACCAGCAGCCAAGACTTTACCTCCTACGAGCAGTACTTC
TRBJ2-5	NA	TRBV24-1	few	CATSDLSTGYQETQYF	TGTGCCACCAGTGATTTGTCAACAGGCTATCAAGAGACCCAGTACTTC
TRBJ2-7	TRBD2	TRBV20-1	many	CSARDGASGDSYEQYF	TGCAGTGCTAGAGATGGGGCTAGCGGGGACTCCTACGAGCAGTACTTC
TRBJ2-4	TRBD1	TRBV20-1	few	CSASGQGDILEQYF	TGCAGTGCTAGTGGACAGGGTGATATCTTGGAGCAGTACTTC
TRBJ1-5	NA	TRBV5-5	once	CASSQWGGQPQHF	TGTGCCAGCAGCCAATGGGGGGGTCAGCCCCAGCATTTT
TRBJ1-4	NA	TRBV4-3	NA	CASSQDLEKEVFF	TGCGCCAGCAGCCAAGATCTGGAGAAGGAGGTGTTTTTT
TRBJ2-1	TRBD1	TRBV11-1	NA	CASSPTGQGAYNEQFF	TGTGCCAGCAGCCCGACCGGACAGGGGGCTTACAATGAGCAGTTCTTC
TRBJ1-2	TRBD1	TRBV4-3	NA	CASSQMDRGSYGYTF	TGCGCCAGCAGCCAAATGGACAGGGGTTCCTATGGCTACACCTTC
TRBJ2-1	TRBD1	TRBV11-3	NA	CASSWPGQGLNEQFF	TGTGCCAGCAGCTGGCCGGGACAGGGACTAAATGAGCAGTTCTTC
TRBJ2-5	TRBD1	TRBV19	NA	CASSPGTGLGEYF	TGTGCCAGTAGTCCCGGGACAGGGCTAGGGGAGTACTTC